Each of the 24 T cell receptor beta chains below was sequenced from the same sample in a study of cytotoxic CD8 clonotypes in ibrutinib-treated CLL. Only in-frame clones appear in the TCRdb table, and some are missing; sequencing was by immunoSEQ multiplex PCR. The sample shows about 85,000 clones, 70% to 80% of them seen only once. Sequenced here: PBMCs, sampled after 12 months of ibrutinib treatment. The receptors derive from a human donor with chronic lymphocytic leukemia.

This clone has ten or more counts. This rearrangement joins TRBV30 to TRBJ1-5; a possible D gene is TRBD1 (5 bases). Germline CDR1 GTSNPN, CDR2 SVGIG (reference sequence). This CDR3 spans 13 amino acids. Trimming took 3 bases from V and 5 from J, leaving 11 bases between them. This CDR3 is CAWSSGGDQPQHF. In nucleotides, the CDR3 is TGTGCCTGGAGCTCCGGGGGAGATCAGCCCCAGCATTTT.

The chain recombines TRBV2 with TRBJ2-2; D unresolved. The CDR3 extends over 11 amino acids. V was trimmed by 6 bases and J by 7 bases, leaving 6 bases between them. Germline values: CDR1 SNHLY, CDR2 FYNNEI. CDR3 bases: TGTGCCAGCAGCACCAGCGGGGAGCTGTTTTTT. Translated, it gives CASSTSGELFF.

Remarks on this clone: Its ends do not fully match the called genes, so a read error is possible. The chain couples TRBV7-9 to TRBJ1-2, with D unresolved. The CDR3 is 14 amino acids. CDR1 SEHNR and CDR2 FQNEAQ come from the germline V gene (reference sequence). The CDR3 DNA reads TGCGCCAGCAGCCAAGAATGGGGTCACTATGGCTACACCTTC. Amino acids: CASSQEWGHYGYTF.

The rearrangement uses TRBV18 and TRBJ1-2; no clear D. Per germline, CDR1 KGHSH and CDR2 LQKENI. Between the trimmed V and J ends, which lost 1 base and 4 bases, there was a span of 19 bases. This CDR3 is 17 amino acids long. CDR3 nucleotides: TGTGCCAGCTCACCACTTGCCAAGGCACCGGGGTCCTATGGCTACACCTTC. It codes for CASSPLAKAPGSYGYTF.

This clone occurred a few times. The chain links TRBV5-1 to TRBJ1-2; no definite D call. This CDR3 region has 13 residues. V was clipped by 4 bases and J by 7 bases, with 14 bases between them. Germline V gives CDR1 SGHRS, CDR2 YFSETQ. CDR3 protein: CASSPDGRFGYTF. The CDR3, as DNA: TGCGCCAGCAGCCCGGACGGCCGATTTGGCTACACCTTC.

The chain employs TRBV5-1 and TRBJ1-5; D may be TRBD1 (5 bases). The CDR3 contains 14 residues. V was pared by 2 bases and J by 5 bases, with 11 bases between. Germline CDR1 is SGHRS and CDR2 is YFSETQ. Here the CDR3 DNA reads TGCGCCAGCAGCTTTGGGGGAAGGGATCAGCCCCAGCATTTT. Amino acid sequence: CASSFGGRDQPQHF.

The chain is built from TRBV7-6 and TRBJ2-5, with 10 bases matching TRBD1. Germline loops: CDR1 SGHVS, CDR2 FNYEAQ. The CDR3 consists of 15 residues. The ends lost 3 bases at V and 1 base at J; junction bases unmatched: 2. The CDR3 nucleotides are TGTGCCAGCAGCTTTGGGACAGGGGCCCAAGAGACCCAGTACTTC. It encodes CASSFGTGAQETQYF.

The chain employs TRBV19 and TRBJ2-7; D perhaps matches TRBD2 (5 bases). The CDR3 is 14 residues long. The germline gives CDR1 LNHDA, CDR2 SQIVND (reference sequence). Trimming shortened V by 5 bases and J by 3 bases, and 14 bases separated the two germline ends. CDR3 nucleotide sequence: TGTGCCAGTAGTTTCCAGGCTAGCAGCTACGAGCAGTACTTC. Its protein is CASSFQASSYEQYF.

The CDR3 is CASSQAGEGPTNEKLFF. CDR3 sequence (DNA): TGCGCCAGCAGCCAAGCCGGGGAGGGTCCAACTAATGAAAAACTGTTTTTT. This chain links TRBV4-3 with TRBJ1-4; D call uncertain. The V gene's germline CDR1 is LGHNA and CDR2 YSLEER. V was trimmed by 1 base and J by 0 bases, leaving 12 bases between them. The CDR3 sequence is 17 residues long.

The gene calls are TRBV11-3 and TRBJ2-5; 11 bases match TRBD2. The trim removed 5 bases at V and 4 bases at J, leaving 9 bases unmatched. The CDR3 has 16 residues. CDR1 is SGHNT, CDR2 YENEEA, per germline. CDR3 sequence: CASSPGVAGGSETQYF. As DNA, the CDR3 is TGTGCCAGCAGCCCCGGGGTAGCGGGGGGGTCAGAGACCCAGTACTTC.

V is TRBV20-1 and J is TRBJ2-1; a weak D match, TRBD2 (6 bases). Germline CDR1 is DFQATT and CDR2 is SNEGSKA (reference sequence). The CDR3 totals 11 residues. Trimming cost V 5 bases and J 10 bases, with 12 bases left between them. CDR3 nucleotides: TGCAGTGCTGACCAGGCGGGGGAGCAGTTCTTC. Translated, it gives CSADQAGEQFF.

This chain joins TRBV9 and TRBJ1-4; D perhaps matches TRBD1 (6 bases). The CDR3 covers 14 residues. The ends were cut back, 3 bases at V and 8 bases at J, with 14 bases in the middle. The germline V gene encodes CDR1 SGDLS and CDR2 YYNGEE. CDR3 coding DNA: TGTGCCAGCAGCGAAAGGGGGGCAGGGGAAAAACTGTTTTTT. It translates to CASSERGAGEKLFF.

The rearrangement uses TRBV5-1 and TRBJ1-4; TRBD1 is a possible D gene (6 bases). CDR1 is SGHRS and CDR2 is YFSETQ in the germline V gene. The germline V and J ends were trimmed by 2 bases and 7 bases, with 15 bases remaining between them. The CDR3 has 15 amino acids. The CDR3 nucleotides are TGCGCCAGCAGCTTTGATGGGCAGGGGAGTGAAAAACTGTTTTTT. It translates to CASSFDGQGSEKLFF.

DNA of the CDR3: TGTGCCACCCGACAGGGGCCAACTAATGAAAAACTGTTTTTT. It specifies CATRQGPTNEKLFF. The J gene is TRBJ1-4, the V gene TRBV10-3; 8 positions agree with TRBD1. This CDR3 has 14 amino acids. CDR1 ENHRY and CDR2 SYGVKD come from the germline V gene. Losses at the gene ends were 10 bases for V and 0 bases for J; bases not matched to a gene: 4.

The chain employs TRBV25-1 and TRBJ1-4; 7 bases align to TRBD1. Germline CDR1 and CDR2: MGHDK and SYGVNS. V gave up 2 bases and J gave up 5 bases; unmatched junction bases: 11. The CDR3 consists of 17 residues. This CDR3 reads CASSEASGGDRNEKLFF. In nucleotides, the CDR3 is TGTGCCAGCAGTGAAGCTAGCGGGGGGGACAGAAATGAAAAACTGTTTTTT.

This clone has only a few counts. V gene TRBV5-1 combines with J gene TRBJ1-6, with D maybe TRBD1 (5 bases). Germline V CDR1 and CDR2: SGHRS, YFSETQ. V was trimmed by 4 bases and J by 10 bases, leaving 21 bases between them. This CDR3 comprises 16 residues. The CDR3 region has the DNA TGCGCCAGCAGCCCCTCCGGGGGGGTAGTCGGGTCACCCCTCCACTTT. As protein: CASSPSGGVVGSPLHF.

This rearrangement joins TRBV28 to TRBJ1-5; D is undetermined. Germline CDR1 MDHEN, CDR2 SYDVKM. The length of the CDR3 is 11 residues. V lost 1 base and J lost 11, with 6 bases in between. The CDR3 region is CASSLSRSQHF. In nucleotides, the CDR3 is TGTGCCAGCAGTTTATCGAGGTCCCAGCATTTT.

The chain recombines TRBV6-1 with TRBJ1-1, with 8 bases lining up with TRBD1. The trim removed 6 bases at V and 10 bases at J, leaving 4 bases unmatched. Per germline, CDR1 MNHNS and CDR2 SASEGT. This CDR3 has 11 residues. The CDR3 bases are TGTGCCAGCAGCAATACAGGGGGAGCTTTCTTT. It translates to CASSNTGGAFF.

V usage is TRBV11-2 and J usage is TRBJ2-1; TRBD1 matches at 10 bases. V was pared by 5 bases and J by 9 bases, with 7 bases of the junction left unmatched. This CDR3 contains 14 residues. Germline CDR1 and CDR2: SGHAT and FQNNGV. In DNA form, the CDR3 reads TGTGCCAGCAGCCCAATGACAGGGGGCGGTGAGCAGTTCTTC. Translated, it gives CASSPMTGGGEQFF.

The V call is TRBV19, the J call TRBJ1-2; the D gene is possibly TRBD1 (5 bases). The CDR3 runs 14 residues. Germline assignment: CDR1 LNHDA and CDR2 SQIVND (reference sequence). V was cut by 4 bases and J by 3 bases, with 12 bases left in between. The CDR3, as DNA: TGTGCCAGTAGTAGGGGACCCCGGGACTATGGCTACACCTTC. This sequence encodes CASSRGPRDYGYTF.

This clone was recorded once. CDR3 DNA sequence: TGCGCCAGCAGCTGGACCGCCGATGAAAAACTGTTTTTT. This translates into CASSWTADEKLFF. The chain links TRBV5-1 to TRBJ1-4, with no clear D. This CDR3 is built from 13 residues. CDR1 SGHRS and CDR2 YFSETQ come from the germline V gene. Trimming removed 3 bases at V and 6 bases at J, with 9 bases between.

In regard to this clone: One end of the junction is discordant with germline, which a read error may explain. This chain connects TRBV6-1 to TRBJ2-7, with 7 nucleotides matching TRBD1. In germline, CDR1 is MNHNS, CDR2 SASEGT. The CDR3 sequence is 14 residues long. The CDR3 DNA is TGTGCCAGCACTGACAGGGCGTACCCACGAGCATATAACTTC. The encoded protein is CASTDRAYPRAYNF.

The chain links TRBV30 to TRBJ2-6, with D perhaps TRBD1 or TRBD2 (5 bases each). The CDR3 has 15 residues. V was pared by 1 base and J by 0 bases, with 7 bases between. Per germline, CDR1 GTSNPN and CDR2 SVGIG (reference sequence). The CDR3 spells CAWSEGTSGANVLTF. CDR3 bases: TGTGCCTGGAGTGAAGGGACCTCTGGGGCCAACGTCCTGACTTTC.

V and J are TRBV28 and TRBJ2-6; D assignment may be TRBD1 or TRBD2 (6 bases each). V was clipped by 5 bases and J by 3 bases, with 20 bases between them. The CDR3 sequence is 18 residues long. Per germline, CDR1 MDHEN and CDR2 SYDVKM. CDR3 bases: TGTGCCAGCAGTAGGGGGGACATGGGCTCTTTTGGGGCCAACGTCCTGACTTTC. It codes for CASSRGDMGSFGANVLTF.